A selection of T cell receptor beta chains follows, all from one sample in a study of T cell changes during pregnancy in multiple sclerosis. Produced via immunoSEQ multiplex PCR; TCRdb's table is partial and in-frame only. The sample includes fewer than 15,000 clones, almost 90% of them seen just once. Specimen: CD8+ T cells from peripheral blood mononuclear cells, collected in the first trimester of pregnancy. Every receptor here comes from a female donor with multiple sclerosis, enrolled in a pregnancy study. Each CDR3 is given with its conserved first and last residue. Fields, in order: V gene, J gene, clone size, D gene, CDR3 protein, CDR3 DNA. The D gene is left open where the match is weak. Rows may omit the clone size; those that give it use once, few, many or a size class.

TRBV6-5	TRBJ2-7	-	-	CASSYSLPPSYEQYF	TGTGCCAGCAGTTACTCCCTCCCTCCCTCCTACGAGCAGTACTTC
TRBV7-8	TRBJ2-7	-	-	CASSFTGITYEQYF	TGTGCCAGCAGCTTTACAGGGATTACCTACGAGCAGTACTTC
TRBV6-1	TRBJ2-7	-	TRBD2	CASSQGLAGSYEQYF	TGTGCCAGCAGCCAGGGACTAGCGGGGTCCTACGAGCAGTACTTC
TRBV28	TRBJ1-2	-	TRBD1	CASSDRGRFYGYTF	TGTGCCAGCAGTGACAGGGGGCGATTCTATGGCTACACCTTC
TRBV27	TRBJ2-1	-	TRBD1	CASSSTGDPYNEQFF	TGTGCCAGCAGTTCTACAGGGGACCCCTACAATGAGCAGTTCTTC
TRBV19	TRBJ2-5	once	TRBD1	CAAGVGTGGWETQYF	TGTGCCGCAGGAGTTGGGACAGGGGGCTGGGAGACCCAGTACTTC
TRBV6-5	TRBJ2-3	once	TRBD2	CASSYEVAGTGTQYF	TGTGCCAGCAGTTATGAAGTAGCGGGGACTGGTACGCAGTATTTT
TRBV27	TRBJ2-1	-	-	CASSFGDAGPSYNEQFF	TGTGCCAGCAGTTTTGGAGACGCGGGGCCATCCTACAATGAGCAGTTCTTC
TRBV9	TRBJ1-2	-	-	CASSVGALLNYGYTF	TGTGCCAGCAGCGTAGGGGCCTTACTTAACTATGGCTACACCTTC
TRBV28	TRBJ1-1	-	-	CASSWTQGTEAFF	TGTGCCAGCAGTTGGACACAGGGTACTGAAGCTTTCTTT
TRBV7-2	TRBJ2-7	-	-	CASSSPSGSYEQYF	TGTGCCAGCAGCTCACCTTCGGGGAGCTACGAGCAGTACTTC
TRBV6-5	TRBJ2-2	-	-	CASSYSGVRTGELFF	TGTGCCAGCAGTTACTCAGGGGTGAGGACCGGGGAGCTGTTTTTT
TRBV4-1	TRBJ1-1	-	TRBD1	CASRPGQMNTEAFF	TGCGCCAGCAGGCCGGGACAGATGAACACTGAAGCTTTCTTT
TRBV30	TRBJ1-1	-	-	CAWGRGTEAFF	TGTGCCTGGGGGAGGGGAACTGAAGCTTTCTTT
TRBV4-1	TRBJ2-1	once	TRBD2	CASSPRSGLAVYNEQFF	TGCGCCAGCAGCCCTAGATCAGGCCTAGCGGTGTACAATGAGCAGTTCTTC
TRBV19	TRBJ1-1	-	-	CASSMGRGDTEAFF	TGTGCCAGTAGTATGGGTAGAGGAGACACTGAAGCTTTCTTT
TRBV6-5	TRBJ1-2	-	-	CASSYGSGLGYGYTF	TGTGCCAGCAGTTACGGGTCAGGCCTTGGGTATGGCTACACCTTC
TRBV2	TRBJ2-7	-	-	CASSDGYEQYF	TGTGCCAGCAGTGACGGTTACGAGCAGTACTTC
TRBV5-1	TRBJ2-5	-	TRBD1	CASSSTLDRGGETQYF	TGCGCCAGCAGCTCCACGTTGGACAGGGGTGGGGAGACCCAGTACTTC
TRBV19	TRBJ1-3	-	-	CASNRRQATGNTIYF	TGTGCCAGTAACCGGAGACAGGCGACTGGAAACACCATATATTTT
TRBV6-5	TRBJ1-2	-	-	CASSYGRAGSYGYTF	TGTGCCAGCAGCTACGGGCGGGCCGGGAGCTATGGCTACACCTTC
TRBV6-1	TRBJ2-5	-	TRBD2	CASSELAGAQETQYF	TGTGCCAGCAGTGAACTAGCGGGGGCCCAAGAGACCCAGTACTTC
TRBV27	TRBJ2-6	-	-	CASSPVGANVLTF	TGTGCCAGCAGTCCTGTTGGGGCCAACGTCCTGACTTTC
TRBV30	TRBJ2-7	-	-	CAWSPSGSYEQYF	TGTGCCTGGAGCCCCTCGGGGTCCTACGAGCAGTACTTC
TRBV7-2	TRBJ1-1	-	-	CASSLAWAGELATEAFF	TGTGCCAGCAGCTTAGCGTGGGCAGGCGAGCTGGCCACTGAAGCTTTCTTT
TRBV10-2	TRBJ2-2	-	-	CASMGGREDTGELFF	TGCGCCAGCATGGGGGGGCGTGAAGACACCGGGGAGCTGTTTTTT
TRBV18	TRBJ1-2	-	-	CASSSTTASYGYTF	TGTGCCAGCTCATCGACGACAGCCTCCTATGGCTACACCTTC
TRBV19	TRBJ1-1	-	TRBD1	CASSIGQGYTEAFF	TGTGCCAGTAGTATCGGACAGGGCTACACTGAAGCTTTCTTT
TRBV6-1	TRBJ2-1	-	TRBD2	CASSEGGGSYNEQFF	TGTGCCAGCAGTGAGGGCGGGGGTTCCTACAATGAGCAGTTCTTC
TRBV9	TRBJ1-1	-	-	CASSVDLRGEAFF	TGTGCCAGCAGCGTCGACCTTAGGGGGGAAGCTTTCTTT
TRBV29-1	TRBJ2-7	once	TRBD2	CSVEGTTSGESYEQYF	TGCAGCGTTGAGGGTACGACTAGCGGGGAATCCTACGAGCAGTACTTC
TRBV6-5	TRBJ1-5	medium-sized	-	CASSSRGFGNQPQHF	TGTGCCAGCAGTTCCCGGGGGTTCGGCAATCAGCCCCAGCATTTT
TRBV9	TRBJ2-3	-	TRBD2	CASSVGLAGGTDTQYF	TGTGCCAGCAGCGTAGGTCTAGCGGGGGGCACAGATACGCAGTATTTT
TRBV6-1	TRBJ2-7	-	-	CASSEGETGSYEQYF	TGTGCCAGCAGTGAAGGGGAGACAGGCTCCTACGAGCAGTACTTC
TRBV4-3	TRBJ2-2	-	TRBD2	CASSQAGTSGGWDTGELFF	TGCGCCAGCAGCCAAGCCGGGACTAGCGGGGGGTGGGACACCGGGGAGCTGTTTTTT
TRBV6-4	TRBJ2-3	-	TRBD1	CASSGTGGTDTQYF	TGTGCCAGCAGTGGGACAGGGGGCACAGATACGCAGTATTTT
TRBV29-1	TRBJ1-2	-	-	CSVLGQGSGDYGYTF	TGCAGCGTCCTGGGCCAGGGAAGTGGGGACTATGGCTACACCTTC
TRBV7-6	TRBJ2-1	-	-	CASSPLVGAYNEQFF	TGTGCCAGCAGCCCCCTAGTGGGTGCCTACAATGAGCAGTTCTTC
TRBV7-6	TRBJ2-3	-	TRBD1	CASSSGTGEGYTQYF	TGTGCCAGCAGCTCCGGGACAGGGGAAGGCTATACGCAGTATTTT
TRBV6-1	TRBJ1-5	-	TRBD1	CASSEKTGGGQPQHF	TGTGCCAGCAGTGAGAAGACAGGGGGCGGTCAGCCCCAGCATTTT